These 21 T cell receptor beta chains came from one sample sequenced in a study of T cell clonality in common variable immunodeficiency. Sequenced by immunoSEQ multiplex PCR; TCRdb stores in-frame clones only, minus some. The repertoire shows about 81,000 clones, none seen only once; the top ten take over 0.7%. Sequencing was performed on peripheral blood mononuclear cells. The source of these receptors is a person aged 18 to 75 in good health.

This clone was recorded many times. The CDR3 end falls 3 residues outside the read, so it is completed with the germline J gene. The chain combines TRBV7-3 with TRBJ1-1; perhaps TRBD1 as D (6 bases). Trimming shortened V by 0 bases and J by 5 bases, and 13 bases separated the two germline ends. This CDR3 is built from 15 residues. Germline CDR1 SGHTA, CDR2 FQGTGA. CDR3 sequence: CASSLTGGGQTEAFF. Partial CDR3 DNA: TGTGCCAGCAGCTTAACAGGGGGTGGGCAGACTGAA.

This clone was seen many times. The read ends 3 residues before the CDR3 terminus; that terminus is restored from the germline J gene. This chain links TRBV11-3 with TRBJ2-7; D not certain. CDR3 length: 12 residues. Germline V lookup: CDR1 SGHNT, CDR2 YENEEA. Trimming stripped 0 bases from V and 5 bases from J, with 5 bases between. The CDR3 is CASSLDPNEQYF. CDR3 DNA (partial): TGTGCCAGCAGCTTAGATCCCAACGAG.

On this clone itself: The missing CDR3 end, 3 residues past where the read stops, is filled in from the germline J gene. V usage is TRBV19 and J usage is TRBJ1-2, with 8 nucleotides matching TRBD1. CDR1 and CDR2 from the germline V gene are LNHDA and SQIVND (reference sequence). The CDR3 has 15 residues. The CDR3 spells CASSIRTGISVDYTF. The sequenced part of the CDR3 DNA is TGTGCCAGTAGTATCCGGACAGGGATCTCAGTCGAC.

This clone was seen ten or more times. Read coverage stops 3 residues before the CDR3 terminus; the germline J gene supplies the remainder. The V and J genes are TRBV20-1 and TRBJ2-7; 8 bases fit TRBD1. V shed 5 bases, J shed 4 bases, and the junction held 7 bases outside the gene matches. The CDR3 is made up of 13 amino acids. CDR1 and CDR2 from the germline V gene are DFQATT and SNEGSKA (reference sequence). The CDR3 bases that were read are TGCAGTGCTGAGGGACAGGATTTATACGAG. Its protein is CSAEGQDLYE. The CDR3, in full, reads CSAEGQDLYEQYF.

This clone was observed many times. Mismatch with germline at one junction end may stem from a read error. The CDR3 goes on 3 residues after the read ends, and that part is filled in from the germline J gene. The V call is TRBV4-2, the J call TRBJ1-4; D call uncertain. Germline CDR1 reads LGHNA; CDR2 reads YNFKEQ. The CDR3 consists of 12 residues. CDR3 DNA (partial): TGCGCCAGCAGCCCGGAGGGCTTGAGA. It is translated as CASSPEGLR. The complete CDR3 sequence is CASSPEGLRLFF.

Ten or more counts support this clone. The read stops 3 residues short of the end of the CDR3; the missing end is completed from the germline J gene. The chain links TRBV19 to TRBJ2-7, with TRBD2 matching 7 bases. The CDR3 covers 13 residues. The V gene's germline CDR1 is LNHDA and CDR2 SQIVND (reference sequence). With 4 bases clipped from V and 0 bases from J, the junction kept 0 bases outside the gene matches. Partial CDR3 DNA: TGTGCCAGTAGTAGGACTAGCTCCTACGAG. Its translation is CASSRTSSYE. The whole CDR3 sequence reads CASSRTSSYEQYF.

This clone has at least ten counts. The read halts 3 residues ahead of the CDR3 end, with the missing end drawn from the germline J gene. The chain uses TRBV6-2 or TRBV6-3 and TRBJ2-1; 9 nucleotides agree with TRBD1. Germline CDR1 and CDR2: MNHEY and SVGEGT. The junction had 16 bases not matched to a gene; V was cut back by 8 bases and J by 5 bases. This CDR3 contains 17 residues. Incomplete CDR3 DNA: TGTGCCAGCTATCCCATAAAGGGGGACAGGGAAAACAATGAG. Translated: CASYPIKGDRENNE. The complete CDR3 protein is CASYPIKGDRENNEQFF.

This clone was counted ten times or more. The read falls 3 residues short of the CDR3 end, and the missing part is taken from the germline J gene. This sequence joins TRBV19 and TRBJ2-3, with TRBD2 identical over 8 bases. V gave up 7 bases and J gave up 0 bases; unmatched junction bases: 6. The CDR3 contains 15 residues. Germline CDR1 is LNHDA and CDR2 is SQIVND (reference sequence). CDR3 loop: CASNGGRFSTDTQYF. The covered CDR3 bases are TGTGCCAGTAACGGCGGGAGGTTCAGCACAGATACG.

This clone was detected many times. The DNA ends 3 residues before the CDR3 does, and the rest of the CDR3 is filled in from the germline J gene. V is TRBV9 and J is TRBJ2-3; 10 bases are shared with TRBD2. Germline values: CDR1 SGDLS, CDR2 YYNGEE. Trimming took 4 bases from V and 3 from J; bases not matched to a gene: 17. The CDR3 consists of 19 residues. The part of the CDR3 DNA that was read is TGTGCCAGCAGCTCCCCTGTAGTTGGGACTAGCGAATCGACAGATACG. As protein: CASSSPVVGTSESTDT. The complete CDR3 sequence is CASSSPVVGTSESTDTQYF. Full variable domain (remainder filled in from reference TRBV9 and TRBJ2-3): DSGVTQTPKHLITATGQRVTLRCSPRSGDLSVYWYQQSLDQGLQFLIQYYNGEERAKGNILERFSAQQFPDLHSELNLSSLELGDSALYFCASSSPVVGTSESTDTQYFGPGTRLTVL.

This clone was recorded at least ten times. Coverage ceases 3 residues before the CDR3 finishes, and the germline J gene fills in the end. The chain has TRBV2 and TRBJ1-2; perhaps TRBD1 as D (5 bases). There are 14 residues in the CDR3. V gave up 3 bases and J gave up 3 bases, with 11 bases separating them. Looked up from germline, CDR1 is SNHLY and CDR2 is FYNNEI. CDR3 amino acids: CASSEARVDYGYTF. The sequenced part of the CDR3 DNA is TGTGCCAGCAGTGAGGCCAGGGTCGACTATGGC.

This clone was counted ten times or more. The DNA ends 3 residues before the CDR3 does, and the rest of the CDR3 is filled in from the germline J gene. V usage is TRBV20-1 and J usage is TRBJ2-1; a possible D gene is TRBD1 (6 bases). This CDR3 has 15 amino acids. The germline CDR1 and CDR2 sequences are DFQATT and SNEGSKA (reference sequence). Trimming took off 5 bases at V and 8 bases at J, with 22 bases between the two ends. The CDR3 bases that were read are TGCAGTGCTCGTAACGGACAGTCCCCGAGGGATGAG. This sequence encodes CSARNGQSPRDE. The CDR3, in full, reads CSARNGQSPRDEQFF.

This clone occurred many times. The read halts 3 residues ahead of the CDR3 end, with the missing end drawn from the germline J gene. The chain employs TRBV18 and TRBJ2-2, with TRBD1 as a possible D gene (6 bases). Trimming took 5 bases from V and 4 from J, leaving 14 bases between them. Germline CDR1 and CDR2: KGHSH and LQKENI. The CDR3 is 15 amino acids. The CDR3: CASSIQQGSTGELFF. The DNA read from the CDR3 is TGTGCCAGCTCAATACAACAGGGATCCACCGGGGAG.

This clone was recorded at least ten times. The DNA read from the CDR3 is TGTGCCAGCCGGGGGAACACTGAA. Translated, it gives CASRGNTE. In full, the CDR3 reads CASRGNTEAFF. The V call is TRBV2, the J call TRBJ1-1; unclear D gene. The CDR3 goes on 3 residues after the read ends, and that part is filled in from the germline J gene. CDR1 and CDR2 (germline): SNHLY, FYNNEI. Trimming took off 8 bases at V and 1 base at J, with 5 bases between the two ends. This CDR3 region has 11 residues.

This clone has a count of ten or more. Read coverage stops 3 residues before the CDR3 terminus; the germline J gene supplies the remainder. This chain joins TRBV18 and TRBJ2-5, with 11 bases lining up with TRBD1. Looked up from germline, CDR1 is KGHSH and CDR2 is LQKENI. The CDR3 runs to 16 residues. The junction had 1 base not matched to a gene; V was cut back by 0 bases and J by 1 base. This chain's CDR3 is CASSPPGTGGQETQYF. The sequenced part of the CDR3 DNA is TGTGCCAGCTCACCACCGGGGACAGGGGGCCAAGAGACC. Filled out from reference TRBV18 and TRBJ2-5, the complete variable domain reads NAGVMQNPRHLVRRRGQEARLRCSPMKGHSHVYWYRQLPEEGLKFMVYLQKENIIDESGMPKERFSAEFPKEGPSILRIQQVVRGDSAAYFCASSPPGTGGQETQYFGPGTRLLVL.

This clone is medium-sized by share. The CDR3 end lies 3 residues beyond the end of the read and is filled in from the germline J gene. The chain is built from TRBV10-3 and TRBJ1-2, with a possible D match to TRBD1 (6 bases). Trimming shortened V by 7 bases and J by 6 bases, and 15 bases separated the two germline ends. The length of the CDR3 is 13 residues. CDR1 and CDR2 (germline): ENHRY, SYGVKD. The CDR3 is CAITPIGGHGYTF. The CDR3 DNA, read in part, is TGTGCCATCACCCCGATAGGGGGACATGGC.

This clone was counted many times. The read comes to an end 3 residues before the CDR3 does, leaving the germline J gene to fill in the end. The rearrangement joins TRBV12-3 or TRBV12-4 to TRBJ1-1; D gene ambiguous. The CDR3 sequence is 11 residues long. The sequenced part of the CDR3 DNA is TGTGCCAGCAGTTTAGGCGGTCGA. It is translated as CASSLGGR. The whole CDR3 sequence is CASSLGGRAFF.

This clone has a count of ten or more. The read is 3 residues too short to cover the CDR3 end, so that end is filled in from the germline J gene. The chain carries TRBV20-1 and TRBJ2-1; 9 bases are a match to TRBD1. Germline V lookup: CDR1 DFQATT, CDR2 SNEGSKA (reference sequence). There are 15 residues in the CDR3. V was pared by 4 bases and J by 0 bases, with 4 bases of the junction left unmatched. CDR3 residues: CSATQGASSYNEQFF. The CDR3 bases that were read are TGCAGTGCTACACAGGGGGCGAGCTCCTACAATGAG.

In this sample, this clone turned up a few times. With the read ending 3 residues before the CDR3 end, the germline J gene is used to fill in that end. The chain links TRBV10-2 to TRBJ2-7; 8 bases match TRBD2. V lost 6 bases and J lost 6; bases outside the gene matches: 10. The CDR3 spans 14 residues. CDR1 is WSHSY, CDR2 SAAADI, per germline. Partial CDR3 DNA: TGCGCCAGCAGGTCGGGACTAGAAATTGCCGAG. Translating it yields CASRSGLEIAE. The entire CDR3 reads CASRSGLEIAEQYF.

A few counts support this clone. The CDR3 DNA, read in part, is TGCGCCAGCAGTGAGCCGACAGGTCAGGGCGCAGATACG. Amino acid sequence: CASSEPTGQGADT. The complete CDR3 sequence is CASSEPTGQGADTQYF. The chain couples TRBV10-2 to TRBJ2-3; D may be TRBD1 (6 bases). The DNA ends 3 residues before the CDR3 does, and the rest of the CDR3 is filled in from the germline J gene. Per the germline V gene, CDR1 is WSHSY and CDR2 is SAAADI. Trimming took 2 bases from V and 4 from J, leaving 16 bases between them. This CDR3 has 16 residues.

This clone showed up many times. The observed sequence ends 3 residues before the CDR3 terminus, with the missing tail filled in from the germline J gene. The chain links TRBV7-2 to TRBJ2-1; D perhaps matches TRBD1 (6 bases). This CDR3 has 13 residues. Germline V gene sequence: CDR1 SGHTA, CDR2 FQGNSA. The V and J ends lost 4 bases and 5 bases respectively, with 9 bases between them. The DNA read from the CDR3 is TGTGCCAGCAGCTCCCGACAGGACAATGAG. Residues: CASSSRQDNE. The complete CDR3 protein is CASSSRQDNEQFF.

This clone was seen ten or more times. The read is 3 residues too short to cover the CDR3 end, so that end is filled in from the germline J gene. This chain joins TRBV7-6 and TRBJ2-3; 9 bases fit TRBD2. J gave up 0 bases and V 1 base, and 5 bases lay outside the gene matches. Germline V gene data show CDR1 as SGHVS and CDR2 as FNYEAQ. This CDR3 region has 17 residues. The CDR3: CASSLGIAGVSTDTQYF. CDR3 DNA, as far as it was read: TGTGCCAGCAGCTTAGGTATAGCGGGAGTTAGCACAGATACG.